This T cell receptor beta chain was documented in a study of CD8 T cells in Susac syndrome. Roughly 0.45 to 1 ug RNA was reverse transcribed with random hexamers. TCRdb passed the immunoSEQ multiplex PCR reads through MiXCR, listing each CDR3 protein once. This table has roughly 200,000 distinct CDR3 sequences, more than 85% appearing once. There are 12 residues in the CDR3. Germline V lookup: CDR1 DFQATT, CDR2 SNEGSKA (reference sequence). Multiple sclerosis controls were treatment-naive patients with stable or active relapsing-remitting disease. TEMRA cells were FACS-enriched, unlike CD8+ and CD4+ T cells, which were negatively isolated.

The chain employs TRBV20-1 and TRBJ2-3, with TRBD2 matching over 9 bases. The material sequenced was CD4+ T cells from PBMCs. The sequence was obtained from a human donor with multiple sclerosis. The CDR3 sequence: CRPSGGTDTQYF. In DNA, the CDR3 is TGCAGACCAAGCGGGGGGACAGATACGCAGTATTTT.